Shown below are 27 T cell receptor beta chains from a single sample sequenced in a study of T cells in Graves' hyperthyroidism and ophthalmopathy. TCR beta CDR3 region amplification was performed from RNA transcripts. HTBI primers drove first-round RT-PCR of the TCR CDR3. Each CDR3 protein gets one entry after TCRdb re-called the multiplex PCR reads with MiXCR. The sample contains 500,000 to 600,000 distinct CDR3 sequences, 15% to 20% of which appear only once. Specimen: blood. The source is a man between 35 and 55 years old with Graves' ophthalmopathy.

This clonotype was observed a handful of times. The chain links TRBV4-1 to TRBJ2-1, with a possible D match to TRBD2 (5 bases). CDR1 is MGHRA and CDR2 is YSYEKL in the germline V gene. The CDR3 is made up of 18 amino acids. Trimming took off 7 bases at V and 0 bases at J, with 22 bases between the two ends. As DNA, the CDR3 is TGCGCCAGCACCCCTAGTGGGAGTGCTCCCCTCTCCTACAATGAGCAGTTCTTC. Residues: CASTPSGSAPLSYNEQFF.

The chain employs TRBV15 and TRBJ1-1, with D tentatively TRBD1 (5 bases). This CDR3 has 14 residues. CDR1 is LNHNV and CDR2 is YYDKDF in the germline V gene (reference sequence). V gave up 1 base and J gave up 3 bases, with 9 bases separating them. CDR3 in amino acids: CATSRVRGDTEAFF. The CDR3 DNA reads as TGTGCCACCAGCAGAGTTCGGGGGGACACTGAAGCTTTCTTT.

The sample holds a few counts of this clonotype. This rearrangement joins TRBV20-1 to TRBJ2-5, with D perhaps assigned TRBD1 or TRBD2 (6 bases each). The CDR3 spans 13 residues. Per germline, CDR1 DFQATT and CDR2 SNEGSKA (reference sequence). V shed 3 bases and J shed 1 base, with 9 bases lying between them. CDR3 residues: CSARRDIQETQYF. DNA for the CDR3: TGCAGTGCTAGGCGGGACATCCAAGAGACCCAGTACTTC.

As for this clonotype: A much larger clone is a single base away; this may be a read error. The chain uses TRBV7-6 and TRBJ2-1; 10 nucleotides align to TRBD1. With V trimmed by 3 bases and J by 11 bases, 10 bases remained unmatched. This CDR3 contains 15 residues. Germline V gives CDR1 SGHVS, CDR2 FNYEAQ. The CDR3: CASSLTGGGSDKQFF. CDR3 sequence (DNA): TGTGCCAGCAGCTTGACAGGGGGCGGGTCGGATAAGCAGTTCTTC.

This clonotype showed up just a few times. The chain employs TRBV10-3 and TRBJ2-3, with TRBD2 matching over 12 bases. CDR3 length equals 16 residues. Trimming cost V 6 bases and J 4 bases; bases outside gene matches: 8. The germline V gene has CDR1 ENHRY and CDR2 SYGVKD. The CDR3 DNA reads as TGTGCCATCAGAGACCCTAGCGGGGGGGGATCAGATACGCAGTATTTT. Protein: CAIRDPSGGGSDTQYF.

This clonotype was detected ten times or more. This sequence joins TRBV7-8 and TRBJ2-2; D unresolved. Germline V gives CDR1 SGHVS, CDR2 FQNEAQ. Trimming removed 4 bases at V and 5 bases at J, with 11 bases between. CDR3 size: 14 residues. The chain's CDR3 is CASSSLSWTGELFF. The CDR3 DNA reads as TGTGCCAGCAGCTCCTTGAGTTGGACCGGGGAGCTGTTTTTT.

This clonotype was counted at least ten times. The chain recombines TRBV29-1 with TRBJ1-2; D is unresolved. Trimming cost V 3 bases and J 2 bases, with 10 bases left between them. This CDR3 comprises 13 residues. Germline V CDR1 and CDR2: SQVTM, ANQGSEA. CDR3 in DNA: TGCAGCGTTGACAGACTAAGGAACTATGGCTACACCTTC. It translates to CSVDRLRNYGYTF.

This clonotype was picked up a small number of times. The rearrangement links TRBV5-8 to TRBJ2-1; D is possibly TRBD2 (6 bases). The germline CDR1 and CDR2 sequences are SGHTS and YDEGEE. The V end was cut by 0 bases, the J end by 2 bases, with 12 bases between. The CDR3 spans 16 residues. This CDR3 is CASSLGLREAYNEQFF. The CDR3 bases are TGTGCCAGCAGCTTGGGTTTGAGGGAGGCCTACAATGAGCAGTTCTTC.

This clonotype was counted between two and nine times. The V gene is TRBV20-1, the J gene TRBJ1-6; a weak D match, TRBD1 (5 bases). V lost 4 bases and J 6 bases, leaving 13 bases between the germline ends. The germline V gene encodes CDR1 DFQATT and CDR2 SNEGSKA (reference sequence). The CDR3 is 14 amino acids. CDR3 coding DNA: TGCAGTGCTATTCAGGGAGTTGTTAATTCACCCCTCCACTTT. Protein sequence: CSAIQGVVNSPLHF.

V gene TRBV9 combines with J gene TRBJ1-2; TRBD1 agrees at 10 bases. The CDR3 has 15 residues. The germline V gene has CDR1 SGDLS and CDR2 YYNGEE. The junction had 7 bases not matched to a gene; V was cut back by 3 bases and J by 5 bases. The CDR3 sequence: CASSAEGTGAYGYTF. For the CDR3, the DNA is TGTGCCAGCAGCGCTGAGGGGACAGGGGCTTATGGCTACACCTTC.

The V call is TRBV7-9, the J call TRBJ2-3; D possibly corresponds to TRBD2 (6 bases). The CDR3 loop spans 12 amino acids. Trimming removed 6 bases at V and 14 bases at J, with 18 bases between. Germline V gene data show CDR1 as SEHNR and CDR2 as FQNEAQ (reference sequence). The CDR3 nucleotides read TGTGCCAGCAGTTTACTCCCCGGGAGAGGGTATTTT. Encoded protein: CASSLLPGRGYF. Full variable domain (remainder filled in from reference TRBV7-9 and TRBJ2-3): DTGVSQNPRHKITKRGQNVTFRCDPISEHNRLYWYRQTLGQGPEFLTYFQNEAQLEKSRLLSDRFSAERPKGSFSTLEIQRTEQGDSAMYLCASSLLPGRGYFGPGTRLTVL.

This clonotype has a handful of counts. Its ends do not fully match the called genes, so a read error is possible. The genes are TRBV7-9 and TRBJ1-2, with unresolved D. CDR1 and CDR2 (germline): SEHNR, FQNEAQ (reference sequence). This CDR3 is built from 14 residues. The CDR3 sequence is CVSSLGQIDGSYTF. The CDR3 nucleotides are TGTGTCAGCAGCTTAGGGCAGATCGATGGAAGCTACACCTTC.

As to this clonotype: A much bigger clone sits one base away, suggesting this may be a read error. V usage is TRBV6-2 or TRBV6-3 and J usage is TRBJ1-4; D may be TRBD1 (6 bases). Germline CDR1 is MNHEY and CDR2 is SVGEGT. The CDR3 consists of 16 residues. Written as DNA, the CDR3 is TGTGCCAGCCTTCCTGACAGGCTTCGAACTAATGAAAAAATGTTTTTT. Translated, it gives CASLPDRLRTNEKMFF.

The chain carries TRBV20-1 and TRBJ2-3; D is unresolved. Germline V CDR1 and CDR2: DFQATT, SNEGSKA (reference sequence). The CDR3 length is 15 residues. Trimming took 1 base from V and 2 from J, leaving 13 bases between them. The CDR3: CSARVLEPHTDTQYF. CDR3 DNA: TGCAGTGCTAGAGTTCTGGAGCCCCACACAGATACGCAGTATTTT.

This clonotype was detected ten times or more. The chain joins TRBV7-2 to TRBJ2-1; 8 bases match TRBD2. This CDR3 has 13 amino acids. The V and J ends lost 10 bases and 3 bases, in that order; junction bases with no gene match: 5. Germline V CDR1 and CDR2: SGHTA, FQGNSA. The CDR3 DNA is TGTGCCACCTCTGGGACTAGCTACAATGAGCAGTTCTTC. This translates into CATSGTSYNEQFF.

This clonotype occurred a few times. The chain is built from TRBV28 and TRBJ2-7; 11 bases align to TRBD2. Germline values: CDR1 MDHEN, CDR2 SYDVKM. J gave up 11 bases and V 7 bases, and 19 bases lay outside the gene matches. This CDR3 has 16 amino acids. CDR3 bases: TGTGCCAGCATTGCGTGGTCCGGGACTAGCGGCGGGGGCGAGTACTTC. It specifies CASIAWSGTSGGGEYF. Complete variable domain (other parts from reference TRBV28 and TRBJ2-7): DVKVTQSSRYLVKRTGEKVFLECVQDMDHENMFWYRQDPGLGLRLIYFSYDVKMKEKGDIPEGYSVSREKKERFSLILESASTNQTSMYLCASIAWSGTSGGGEYFGPGTRLTVT.

This clonotype was recorded many times. This rearrangement joins TRBV29-1 to TRBJ2-1; possibly TRBD2 for D (6 bases). V was trimmed by 0 bases and J by 8 bases, leaving 20 bases between them. From germline, CDR1 is SQVTM and CDR2 ANQGSEA. The CDR3 runs 16 residues. The CDR3 DNA reads as TGCAGCGTTGAAGAACAGCCGCTAGCGTCTCTGGATGAGCAGTTCTTC. Protein product: CSVEEQPLASLDEQFF.

This clonotype came up many times. The chain employs TRBV18 and TRBJ1-1; D is ambiguous. Trimming pared 2 bases from V and 4 bases from J, leaving 17 bases between. This CDR3 spans 16 amino acids. CDR1 KGHSH and CDR2 LQKENI come from the germline V gene. CDR3 loop: CASSPSGRVSGTEAFF. The DNA of the CDR3 is TGTGCCAGCTCACCATCCGGACGTGTCTCGGGCACTGAAGCTTTCTTT. Supplemented by reference TRBV18 and TRBJ1-1, the full variable domain reads NAGVMQNPRHLVRRRGQEARLRCSPMKGHSHVYWYRQLPEEGLKFMVYLQKENIIDESGMPKERFSAEFPKEGPSILRIQQVVRGDSAAYFCASSPSGRVSGTEAFFGQGTRLTVV.

This clonotype showed up many times. CDR3 DNA sequence: TGTGCCAGCAGCTCCGGGACAGGGGGCGTCGGGACCCAGTACTTC. As protein: CASSSGTGGVGTQYF. V and J are TRBV7-2 and TRBJ2-5; 12 nucleotides align to TRBD1. The CDR3 loop spans 15 amino acids. The V and J ends lost 4 bases and 7 bases, in that order; junction bases with no gene match: 7. The germline V gene encodes CDR1 SGHTA and CDR2 FQGNSA.

The CDR3 is CAKYSSYNSPLHF. DNA for the CDR3: TGCGCTAAATACAGCTCCTATAATTCACCCCTCCACTTT. The genes are TRBV5-1 and TRBJ1-6; D is uncertain. CDR1 is SGHRS and CDR2 is YFSETQ in the germline V gene. CDR3 size: 13 residues.

The rearrangement links TRBV24-1 to TRBJ2-1; 7 nucleotides line up with TRBD1. CDR3 length equals 12 residues. The V and J ends lost 5 bases and 9 bases, in that order; junction bases with no gene match: 3. Germline V gene lookup returns CDR1 KGHDR and CDR2 SFDVKD. The CDR3: CATSVTGFEQFF. The CDR3 coding sequence is TGTGCCACCAGTGTGACAGGGTTTGAGCAGTTCTTC.

The sample holds many counts of this clonotype. The V gene is TRBV27, the J gene TRBJ1-5, with TRBD1 matching 7 bases. The length of the CDR3 is 15 residues. The germline V gene has CDR1 MNHEY and CDR2 SMNVEV (reference sequence). J gave up 3 bases and V 5 bases, and 7 bases lay outside the gene matches. For the CDR3, the DNA is TGTGCCAGCAGTATCAGGGGGGGCTACAATCAGCCCCAGCATTTT. It yields the protein CASSIRGGYNQPQHF.

Ten or more counts support this clonotype. The chain links TRBV12-3 or TRBV12-4 to TRBJ1-5, with a weak D call TRBD1 (6 bases). The V and J ends lost 3 bases and 7 bases respectively, with 10 bases between them. The CDR3 runs to 13 residues. CDR3 DNA: TGTGCCAGCAGTTTTACAGGGTTACAGCCCCAGCATTTT. It translates to CASSFTGLQPQHF.

This chain uses TRBV6-5 with TRBJ1-1; D is undetermined. The V gene lost 0 bases and the J gene lost 1 base, with 12 bases spanning the gap. The CDR3 runs 16 residues. Germline V gives CDR1 MNHEY, CDR2 SVGAGI. CDR3 in amino acids: CASSYSGPPGNTEAFF. CDR3 sequence (DNA): TGTGCCAGCAGTTACTCAGGTCCGCCGGGGAACACTGAAGCTTTCTTT.

This rearrangement joins TRBV5-1 to TRBJ2-3, with 10 bases matching TRBD2. This CDR3 has 17 residues. The germline V gene encodes CDR1 SGHRS and CDR2 YFSETQ. V dropped 3 bases and J dropped 5; count of bases not matched to a gene: 12. In DNA form, the CDR3 reads TGCGCCAGCAGCTCCGCCGGGCTAGCGGGAGTTCTAGATACGCAGTATTTT. Protein: CASSSAGLAGVLDTQYF.

Comments on this clonotype: A read error may explain this, as a much larger clone is one base away. The rearrangement links TRBV27 to TRBJ2-2, with D possibly matching TRBD1 (5 bases). Germline lookup yields CDR1 MNHEY and CDR2 SMNVEV (reference sequence). The CDR3 runs 14 residues. The CDR3 loop reads CTSSLGENTGELFF. The CDR3 coding sequence is TGTACCAGCAGTTTAGGGGAGAACACCGGGGAGCTGTTTTTT.

Ten or more counts support this clonotype. The CDR3 DNA reads TGTGCCAGCAGCGTTAGTCTTGAGCAGTTCTTC. Translation: CASSVSLEQFF. The chain is built from TRBV11-2 and TRBJ2-1; D is unclear. CDR1 is SGHAT, CDR2 FQNNGV, per germline. The CDR3 extends over 11 amino acids. Trimming pared 5 bases from V and 9 bases from J, leaving 8 bases between. Full variable domain (outside the CDR3, taken from reference TRBV11-2 and TRBJ2-1): EAGVAQSPRYKIIEKRQSVAFWCNPISGHATLYWYQQILGQGPKLLIQFQNNGVVDDSQLPKDRFSAERLKGVDSTLKIQPAKLEDSAVYLCASSVSLEQFFGPGTRLTVL.